These T cell receptor beta chains were read from a single sample in a study of technical replicates of blood from a few donors. Sequencing used immunoSEQ multiplex PCR; TCRdb keeps in-frame clones, though not all of them. The table has about 64,000 clones, less than 90% seen once; the top ten hold approximately 5%. The source material was PBMCs. These receptors were taken from a human donor in good health. Some clones in this sample may be carry-over from other donors' samples. Each CDR3 is given with its conserved first and last residue. The D gene is left open where the match is weak. A clone size is listed for some rows: how often the clone was seen (once, few, many), or a class if it is expanded.

TGTGCCAGCAGCGTAGCCCGAAGCGGGGGGGCCGTTCTGGATGAGCAGTTCTTC | CASSVARSGGAVLDEQFF | TRBD2 | - | TRBJ2-1 | TRBV9
TGTGCCAGCAGTGAACTGCCAGGCGCAACCTACGAGCAGTACTTC | CASSELPGATYEQYF | - | - | TRBJ2-7 | TRBV6-1
TGTGCCATCACCTCCGGCGGCAGCGGGTTATCCAATGAGCAGTTCTTC | CAITSGGSGLSNEQFF | - | - | TRBJ2-1 | TRBV10-3
TGTGCCAGCAGCTTGGGGAGTTCCCGCGGGGCACCCCTCCACTTT | CASSLGSSRGAPLHF | - | - | TRBJ1-6 | TRBV5-4
TGTGCCAGCAGCTTCCTAGCGGGGCTTTCCTACAATGAGCAGTTCTTC | CASSFLAGLSYNEQFF | TRBD2 | - | TRBJ2-1 | TRBV7-3
TGTGCCAGCAGCTTGGTAGGGACTTGGAACACTGAAGCTTTCTTT | CASSLVGTWNTEAFF | - | - | TRBJ1-1 | TRBV5-6
TGTGCCAGCAGCCTACTAGCGGGGTCCCCAGATACGCAGTATTTT | CASSLLAGSPDTQYF | TRBD2 | - | TRBJ2-3 | TRBV6-5
TGTGCCAGCAGCCAAGGATCGGGCAGGGGGACCTATGGCTACACCTTC | CASSQGSGRGTYGYTF | TRBD1 | - | TRBJ1-2 | TRBV14
TGCGCCAGCAGCCAAGAGACTAGCGGGACCTACGAGCAGTACTTC | CASSQETSGTYEQYF | TRBD2 | - | TRBJ2-7 | TRBV4-1
TGTGCTAGTGGTTCACTAGCGGGGGGGATCACAGATACGCAGTATTTT | CASGSLAGGITDTQYF | TRBD2 | - | TRBJ2-3 | TRBV12-5
TGCGCCAGCAGCTCGGACAATGAGCAGTTCTTC | CASSSDNEQFF | - | - | TRBJ2-1 | TRBV5-1
TGTGCCAGCAGCATACAGGTCAAAGCTTTCTTT | CASSIQVKAFF | - | many | TRBJ1-1 | TRBV7-9
TGTGCCAGCAGCATTAGCGGGGGGGCCGGGCCCCCCCACAATGAGCAGTTCTTC | CASSISGGAGPPHNEQFF | TRBD2 | - | TRBJ2-1 | TRBV7-6
TGTGCCAGCGCTCGGGGAGAGGGCACCGGGGAGCTGTTTTTT | CASARGEGTGELFF | - | once | TRBJ2-2 | TRBV7-8
TGCGCCAGCGGGGCGGGGGTTAGCCTTAATGAGCAGTTCTTC | CASGAGVSLNEQFF | TRBD2 | - | TRBJ2-1 | TRBV5-1
TGTGCCAGCAGTTTCGAGCGGGAGAGGGAGACCCAGTACTTC | CASSFERERETQYF | TRBD2 | - | TRBJ2-5 | TRBV6-6
TGCGCCAGCAGCCAAGCCCTTGCGGGGGATTATGAAAAACTGTTTTTT | CASSQALAGDYEKLFF | - | - | TRBJ1-4 | TRBV4-1
TGTGCCAGCAGCTTATCGGGAGGGAGCAATGAGCAGTTCTTC | CASSLSGGSNEQFF | TRBD2 | - | TRBJ2-1 | TRBV11-2
TGTGCCAGCAGCTTAGCGTCAGGGGGGACCCCCTGGAACGAGCAGTACTTC | CASSLASGGTPWNEQYF | - | - | TRBJ2-7 | TRBV7-2
TGCGCCAGCAGCCAAGAACTAGCGGGATACTACGAGCAGTACTTC | CASSQELAGYYEQYF | TRBD2 | - | TRBJ2-7 | TRBV4-3
TGTGCCAGCAGCTTAGCGTGGGGGGACGTGACTAGCAATCAGCCCCAGCATTTT | CASSLAWGDVTSNQPQHF | - | few | TRBJ1-5 | TRBV7-9
TGCAGCGTTACCGGGACTAGCGGGAGGGCCGTCGAGCAGTACTTC | CSVTGTSGRAVEQYF | TRBD2 | - | TRBJ2-7 | TRBV29-1
TGTGCCACCAGCGGGACTAGCGGGGGGTACTACAATGAGCAGTTCTTC | CATSGTSGGYYNEQFF | TRBD2 | - | TRBJ2-1 | TRBV15
TGCGCCAGCAGCCAAGAAGTAGCGAGAGAGACCCAGTACTTC | CASSQEVARETQYF | - | - | TRBJ2-5 | TRBV4-1
TGTGCCAGCAGCTCTAACTCCTACAATGAGCAGTTCTTC | CASSSNSYNEQFF | - | - | TRBJ2-1 | TRBV5-4
TGCGCCAGCAGCCAAGATCCTCAGGCCGCGAACACTGAAGCTTTCTTT | CASSQDPQAANTEAFF | - | - | TRBJ1-1 | TRBV4-1
TGTGCCAGCAGCTCCGGTGGGGCTTACGAGCAGTACTTC | CASSSGGAYEQYF | - | - | TRBJ2-7 | TRBV7-8
TGTGCCAGTACCCCAGACAGGGGGTCTCGTTCTAATCTCCTTTATGGCTACACCTTC | CASTPDRGSRSNLLYGYTF | TRBD1 | - | TRBJ1-2 | TRBV19
TGTGCCAGCAGCTGGGGACAAGTCAACGAGCAGTACTTC | CASSWGQVNEQYF | - | - | TRBJ2-7 | TRBV7-2
TGTGCCAGCTCACCACCAGTAGTAGAGACCCAGTACTTC | CASSPPVVETQYF | - | - | TRBJ2-5 | TRBV18
TGTGCCATCAGTGAGTCGCCCGGGGAGGGGACAGATACGCAGTATTTT | CAISESPGEGTDTQYF | TRBD2 | - | TRBJ2-3 | TRBV10-3
TGTGCCAGCCCGGGCACAGATACGCAGTATTTT | CASPGTDTQYF | - | - | TRBJ2-3 | TRBV2
TGTGCCAGCAGTTGGGGGGAGCGAACTGAAGCTTTCTTT | CASSWGERTEAFF | - | - | TRBJ1-1 | TRBV6-5
TGTGCCAGCGGAAGCGGGGGGGGCAAAAACATTCAGTACTTC | CASGSGGGKNIQYF | TRBD2 | - | TRBJ2-4 | TRBV6-6
TGTGCCAGCAGCTTTAGACTAGCGGGGGGTTCGGACAATGAGCAGTTCTTC | CASSFRLAGGSDNEQFF | TRBD2 | - | TRBJ2-1 | TRBV5-6
TGTGCCAGTACCCGTGGACAGGGGGTGAACTATGGCTACACCTTC | CASTRGQGVNYGYTF | TRBD1 | - | TRBJ1-2 | TRBV19
TGTGCCAGTAGTATACTGGACAAATCCTACGAGCAGTACTTC | CASSILDKSYEQYF | - | - | TRBJ2-7 | TRBV19
TGCGCCAGCAGCCAAGATGCGTGGGGCCTCGGGACTGAAGCTTTCTTT | CASSQDAWGLGTEAFF | - | - | TRBJ1-1 | TRBV4-3
TGTGCCAGCACCCGGGACAGATACACTGAAGCTTTCTTT | CASTRDRYTEAFF | TRBD1 | - | TRBJ1-1 | TRBV5-4
TGTGCCAGCAGCTTAATAGCGGGGGCTACCTACGAGCAGTACTTC | CASSLIAGATYEQYF | TRBD2 | - | TRBJ2-7 | TRBV11-2
TGTGCCAACGGGGGAGGGGTCGAGCAGTACTTC | CANGGGVEQYF | TRBD2 | - | TRBJ2-7 | TRBV27
TGTGCCAGCTCACCAAAAACAGGGAGTAACACCGGGGAGCTGTTTTTT | CASSPKTGSNTGELFF | - | once | TRBJ2-2 | TRBV18
TGCGCCAGCAGCCCGTGGACAGCAAACACCGGGGAGCTGTTTTTT | CASSPWTANTGELFF | - | - | TRBJ2-2 | TRBV5-1
TGTGCCATCAGTGACCAGGGGGCGTGGACCGGGGAGCTGTTTTTT | CAISDQGAWTGELFF | TRBD1 | - | TRBJ2-2 | TRBV10-3
TGTGCCAGCAGCTTGGACAGGGGGAACACTGAAGCTTTCTTT | CASSLDRGNTEAFF | TRBD1 | - | TRBJ1-1 | TRBV5-4
TGTGCCAGCAGCTTATCGTCGTTAAACAGGGCTTCTGGAAACACCATATATTTT | CASSLSSLNRASGNTIYF | - | - | TRBJ1-3 | TRBV7-2
TGTGCCAGCTCACAGCAGCAGGTCTACGAGCAGTACTTC | CASSQQQVYEQYF | - | - | TRBJ2-7 | TRBV18
TGTGCCAGCAGCTCGGAGGTTGGGATCTATGGCTACACCTTC | CASSSEVGIYGYTF | - | - | TRBJ1-2 | TRBV7-9
TGTGCCAGCAGCTTGGGGGGACAGGGTAGAGTCTACGAGCAGTACTTC | CASSLGGQGRVYEQYF | TRBD1 | - | TRBJ2-7 | TRBV5-6
TGCGCCAGCAGCCAAGGAGGCGGGAGGGCCGATACGCAGTATTTT | CASSQGGGRADTQYF | TRBD2 | - | TRBJ2-3 | TRBV4-3
TGCGCCAGCAGCCCGAGGACAGGGGCGGCTGGCTACACCTTC | CASSPRTGAAGYTF | TRBD1 | - | TRBJ1-2 | TRBV5-1
TGTGCCAGTAGTACCCCGGAGGGAGATACGCAGTATTTT | CASSTPEGDTQYF | - | - | TRBJ2-3 | TRBV19
TGTGCCAGCAGCCCCCTGTCGGGGTCCACCGGGGAGCTGTTTTTT | CASSPLSGSTGELFF | - | - | TRBJ2-2 | TRBV5-4
TGTGCCAGCAGTTTTCGCGCCGGGTTTGGTGGCTACACCTTC | CASSFRAGFGGYTF | - | - | TRBJ1-2 | TRBV6-5